This T cell receptor beta chain was observed in a study of blood T cell repertoires in COVID-19. This table comes from immunoSEQ multiplex PCR, and its TCRdb copy is limited to in-frame clones, with some not included. The sample carries a few hundred thousand clones, roughly 85% recorded once. The sequence derives from a woman aged 18-29 years with acute or convalescent COVID-19. Sequencing was performed on peripheral blood.

CDR3 in amino acids: CASSLDRTLGANVLTF. CDR3 DNA sequence: TGCGCCAGCAGCTTGGACAGGACCCTTGGGGCCAACGTCCTGACTTTC. V and J are TRBV5-1 and TRBJ2-6, with D maybe TRBD1 (5 bases). This CDR3 region has 16 residues. V was clipped by 0 bases and J by 3 bases, with 10 bases between them. Germline-derived CDR1 and CDR2 are SGHRS and YFSETQ.